This entry lists 25 T cell receptor beta chains sequenced from one sample in a study of T cells in Graves' hyperthyroidism and ophthalmopathy. Template material for amplifying TCR beta CDR3 regions consisted of RNA transcripts. First-round RT-PCR with HTBI primers amplified the TCR CDR3 region. In TCRdb, the multiplex PCR reads were re-called with MiXCR into one record per CDR3 protein. This sample has 100,000 to 140,000 distinct CDR3 sequences; about 17% occur once, and the top ten carry around two fifths. The sample was blood. All receptors come from a woman aged 50 to 65 with Graves' hyperthyroidism.

This clonotype turned up a few times. The chain uses TRBV4-1 and TRBJ1-3; D remains ambiguous. Germline CDR1 and CDR2: MGHRA and YSYEKL. V lost 2 bases and J 0 bases, leaving 2 bases between the germline ends. This CDR3 is 13 amino acids long. The CDR3, as DNA: TGCGCCAGCAGCCAATTCTCTGGAAACACCATATATTTT. It specifies CASSQFSGNTIYF.

This clonotype was seen repeatedly, ten times or more. The chain links TRBV6-2 or TRBV6-3 to TRBJ1-2; 7 nucleotides line up with TRBD1. CDR3 length equals 15 residues. Looked up from germline, CDR1 is MNHEY and CDR2 is SVGEGT. J was trimmed by 4 bases and V by 2 bases; bases with no gene match: 7. CDR3 sequence reads: CASSYDRAPIYGYTF. Written as DNA, the CDR3 is TGTGCCAGCAGTTACGACAGGGCTCCCATCTATGGCTACACCTTC.

This clonotype has at least ten counts. The gene calls are TRBV2 and TRBJ2-2; D tentatively fits TRBD1 or TRBD2 (5 bases each). Trimming left V 6 bases short and J 2 bases short, with 10 bases between. Germline V gene lookup returns CDR1 SNHLY and CDR2 FYNNEI. The CDR3 runs 14 residues. Written as DNA, the CDR3 is TGTGCCAGCAGAGCCGGGACCAACACCGGGGAGCTGTTTTTT. Translating it yields CASRAGTNTGELFF. The variable domain in full, with the rest retrieved from reference TRBV2 and TRBJ2-2, is EPEVTQTPSHQVTQMGQEVILRCVPISNHLYFYWYRQILGQKVEFLVSFYNNEISEKSEIFDDQFSVERPDGSNFTLKIRSTKLEDSAMYFCASRAGTNTGELFFGEGSRLTVL.

This clonotype was observed at least ten times. The CDR3 nucleotides are TGCAGGACGGGCGACTCTAAGCAGTTCTTC. It is translated as CRTGDSKQFF. The V gene is TRBV20-1, the J gene TRBJ2-1; D gene uncertain. The germline CDR1 and CDR2 sequences are DFQATT and SNEGSKA (reference sequence). This CDR3 contains 10 residues.

There are many counts of this clonotype. The genes are TRBV4-2 and TRBJ2-6; no definite D call. This CDR3 comprises 16 residues. Germline CDR1 and CDR2: LGHNA and YNFKEQ. Trimming left V 4 bases short and J 0 bases short, with 10 bases between. Here the CDR3 reads CASSPNPSSGANVLTF. The DNA of the CDR3 is TGTGCCAGCAGCCCCAACCCGAGCTCTGGGGCCAACGTCCTGACTTTC.

This clonotype was found a few times. The V gene is TRBV10-2, the J gene TRBJ2-7, with D possibly being TRBD1 (6 bases). V lost 4 bases and J lost 2, with 9 bases in between. CDR1 and CDR2 from the germline V gene are WSHSY and SAAADI. The CDR3 covers 13 residues. The DNA for the CDR3 is TGCGCCAGCAGTGGGACAGAAACCTACGAGCAGTACTTC. Protein: CASSGTETYEQYF.

This clonotype was counted many times. This chain connects TRBV28 to TRBJ2-2; 14 nucleotides line up with TRBD2. The ends lost 7 bases at V and 3 bases at J; junction bases unmatched: 7. The CDR3 contains 17 residues. Germline CDR1 MDHEN, CDR2 SYDVKM. The CDR3, as DNA: TGTGCCAGCACCCCGACTAGCGGGAGGGTCGACACCGGGGAGCTGTTTTTT. It codes for CASTPTSGRVDTGELFF.

This chain connects TRBV6-5 to TRBJ2-1; TRBD1 or TRBD2 may be the D gene (5 bases each). Germline loops: CDR1 MNHEY, CDR2 SVGAGI. The V gene lost 4 bases and the J gene lost 7 bases, with 20 bases spanning the gap. The CDR3 extends over 16 amino acids. The CDR3 sequence is CASSWDRRIRGNEQFF. In DNA, the CDR3 is TGTGCCAGCAGTTGGGACCGACGTATACGGGGTAATGAGCAGTTCTTC.

The chain links TRBV10-3 to TRBJ2-1; TRBD1 agrees at 9 bases. This CDR3 spans 14 amino acids. Per germline, CDR1 ENHRY and CDR2 SYGVKD. J was trimmed by 6 bases and V by 9 bases; bases with no gene match: 9. CDR3 amino acids: CAITGQGNPNEQFF. The CDR3 DNA sequence: TGTGCCATTACTGGACAGGGGAATCCCAATGAGCAGTTCTTC.

V and J are TRBV7-9 and TRBJ2-7; either TRBD1 or TRBD2 may fit D (5 bases each). CDR3 length: 14 residues. The V end was cut by 4 bases, the J end by 0 bases, with 10 bases between. Germline CDR1 is SEHNR and CDR2 is FQNEAQ (reference sequence). The CDR3: CASSYDGTSYEQYF. CDR3 nucleotide sequence: TGTGCCAGCAGCTACGACGGGACCTCCTACGAGCAGTACTTC.

Ten or more counts support this clonotype. This rearrangement joins TRBV4-1 to TRBJ1-1, with D uncertain. Per the germline V gene, CDR1 is MGHRA and CDR2 is YSYEKL. Trimming took off 0 bases at V and 3 bases at J, with 8 bases between the two ends. The CDR3 consists of 14 residues. CDR3 in DNA: TGCGCCAGCAGCCAAGATGTAGGCTACACTGAAGCTTTCTTT. Protein: CASSQDVGYTEAFF.

This clonotype occurred many times. This sequence joins TRBV5-6 and TRBJ2-7; no firm D call. Trimming cost V 4 bases and J 5 bases, with 10 bases left between them. This CDR3 has 12 residues. Germline loops: CDR1 SGHDT, CDR2 YYEEEE. Here the CDR3 DNA reads TGTGCCAGCAGCCTCCCCTGCCACGAGCAGTACGTC. This translates into CASSLPCHEQYV.

J is TRBJ2-1 and V is TRBV20-1, with a possible D match to TRBD2 (5 bases). V was pared by 7 bases and J by 6 bases, with 13 bases between. This CDR3 is built from 12 residues. Germline loops: CDR1 DFQATT, CDR2 SNEGSKA (reference sequence). CDR3 bases: TGCAGTGGCTGGGCGGGTGGCAATGAGCAGTTCTTC. It codes for CSGWAGGNEQFF.

The table lists this clonotype with many counts. The chain couples TRBV20-1 to TRBJ1-1; D call uncertain. Germline CDR1 DFQATT, CDR2 SNEGSKA (reference sequence). This CDR3 comprises 14 residues. The V end lost 1 base, the J end lost 14 bases, and 23 bases lay between the germline ends. CDR3 in amino acids: CSARGSPGSLKEFF. As DNA, the CDR3 is TGCAGTGCTAGAGGGTCCCCGGGGTCGCTGAAAGAGTTCTTT.

This clonotype was recorded many times. CDR3 nucleotide sequence: TGTGCCAGCAGTGGTACAGGGGGTCGAATCCCCTACGAGCAGTACGTC. It is translated as CASSGTGGRIPYEQYV. The chain carries TRBV2 and TRBJ2-7, with 8 bases lining up with TRBD1. The CDR3 is made up of 16 amino acids. The ends lost 4 bases at V and 2 bases at J; junction bases unmatched: 10. Germline assignment: CDR1 SNHLY and CDR2 FYNNEI.

This clonotype occurred many times. The genes are TRBV20-1 and TRBJ2-1, with D perhaps TRBD1 (6 bases). CDR3 size: 12 residues. Germline assignment: CDR1 DFQATT and CDR2 SNEGSKA (reference sequence). V shed 6 bases and J shed 15 bases, with 21 bases lying between them. The CDR3 sequence is CSARSGGTRGFF. The CDR3 nucleotides read TGCAGTGCGCGCTCAGGTGGGACACGCGGGTTCTTC.

The chain recombines TRBV12-3 or TRBV12-4 with TRBJ1-5, with unresolved D. The CDR3 extends over 17 amino acids. V shed 3 bases and J shed 1 base, with 16 bases lying between them. CDR3 DNA sequence: TGTGCCAGCAGTTTCAGGTCGGATCTATTAAGCAATCAGCCCCAGCATTTT. Translation: CASSFRSDLLSNQPQHF.

The table lists this clonotype with many counts. The chain combines TRBV25-1 with TRBJ1-1, with 9 bases matching TRBD1. The junction had 14 bases not matched to a gene; V was cut back by 7 bases and J by 11 bases. The CDR3 runs 14 residues. Per germline, CDR1 MGHDK and CDR2 SYGVNS. Written as DNA, the CDR3 is TGTGCCAGCACCTCCGGGACAGGGATTGGAGGGGCTTTCTTT. Translating gives CASTSGTGIGGAFF. Full variable domain (rest looked up from reference TRBV25-1 and TRBJ1-1): EADIYQTPRYLVIGTGKKITLECSQTMGHDKMYWYQQDPGMELHLIHYSYGVNSTEKGDLSSESTVSRIRTEHFPLTLESARPSHTSQYLCASTSGTGIGGAFFGQGTRLTVV.

The DNA for the CDR3 is TGTGCCAGCAGTTCCGGGACAGGGCGGCAAGAGACCCAGTACTTC. It translates to CASSSGTGRQETQYF. The chain carries TRBV6-5 and TRBJ2-5, with 9 bases identical to TRBD1. Looked up from germline, CDR1 is MNHEY and CDR2 is SVGAGI. V shed 4 bases, J shed 2 bases, and the junction held 5 bases outside the gene matches. The CDR3 runs 15 residues.

This clonotype came up many times. The chain combines TRBV7-9 with TRBJ2-6; a weak D match, TRBD1 (6 bases). From germline, CDR1 is SEHNR and CDR2 FQNEAQ (reference sequence). The length of the CDR3 is 17 residues. Trimming left V 4 bases short and J 4 bases short, with 17 bases between. The CDR3 DNA sequence: TGTGCCAGCAGCTCCAACCTAGGGGGTATCGGGGCCAACGTCCTGACTTTC. It specifies CASSSNLGGIGANVLTF.

This clonotype was seen at least ten times. The chain is built from TRBV12-3 or TRBV12-4 and TRBJ2-1; D is unclear. The CDR3 has 11 amino acids. Trimming left V 3 bases short and J 10 bases short, with 7 bases between. The CDR3 nucleotides read TGTGCCAGCAGTTTGGATCAGGAGCAGTTCTTC. It yields the protein CASSLDQEQFF.

There are many counts of this clonotype. The V and J genes are TRBV7-2 and TRBJ1-5; the D is unclear. The CDR3 extends over 14 amino acids. The V gene lost 0 bases and the J gene lost 1 base, with 4 bases spanning the gap. Germline loops: CDR1 SGHTA, CDR2 FQGNSA. Written as DNA, the CDR3 is TGTGCCAGCAGCTTAGCGAACAGCAATCAGCCCCAGCATTTT. Translated: CASSLANSNQPQHF.

This clonotype has ten or more counts. This chain joins TRBV7-3 and TRBJ2-2; no definite D call. The CDR3 length is 16 residues. V dropped 5 bases and J dropped 0 bases, with 13 bases sitting between them. CDR1 is SGHTA, CDR2 FQGTGA, per germline. The CDR3 DNA reads as TGTGCCAGCAGCCCCGCGTCTAGGCCGAACACCGGGGAGCTGTTTTTT. Its protein is CASSPASRPNTGELFF.

CDR3 sequence reads: CASNLGTSGPLEETQYF. The CDR3 nucleotides read TGTGCCAGCAACCTCGGAACTAGCGGTCCCCTGGAGGAGACCCAGTACTTC. The chain links TRBV28 to TRBJ2-5; 8 bases are a match to TRBD2. This CDR3 has 17 residues. CDR1 is MDHEN and CDR2 is SYDVKM in the germline V gene. V lost 7 bases and J lost 5; bases outside the gene matches: 18.

The V gene is TRBV30, the J gene TRBJ1-5; TRBD1 matches at 7 bases. The germline CDR1 and CDR2 sequences are GTSNPN and SVGIG (reference sequence). Unmatched junction bases numbered 3, after V lost 0 bases and J lost 4 bases. The CDR3 length is 14 residues. CDR3 coding DNA: TGTGCCTGGAGTGTACAACAGGGGAATCAGCCCCAGCATTTT. Protein sequence: CAWSVQQGNQPQHF.